This TCR beta chain was profiled in a study of T cells expressing NK-cell markers. Study overall: HCMV seropositivity marked most of the eight sequenced donors; one was seronegative. Findings of the study overall: The CD3+CD56-NKG2C+ fraction of several donors was likewise dominated by these clonotypes.

TCRdb processed the 5' RACE reads again and assigns one entry to each CDR3 protein, with no DNA. Recorded for this sample: about 180,000 distinct CDR3 sequences. As to this clonotype: Antigen: not known.

CDR1 ENHRY and CDR2 SYGVKD come from the germline V gene. The CDR3 runs to 18 residues. The material sequenced was blood T cells: a sorted CD56 or NKG2C T cell subset, CD4+ or CD8+ T cells, or bulk PBMC T cells (not recorded which). The chain is built from TRBV10-3 and TRBJ2-3; lacking DNA, the TRBD2 call made by TCRdb goes unchecked. The sequence was collected from a woman aged 18 to 75 in good health. Here the CDR3 reads CAISPGRWEAGGPDTQYF.